In its sample, the clone carrying this T cell receptor (beta chain) was seen many times. The antigen remains unidentified. Template switching with 5'RACE generated the TCR cDNA and added a universal primer site and UMIs. TCRdb reanalysed the 5' RACE reads using MiXCR and keeps one entry per CDR3 protein. This sample has some 550,000 distinct CDR3 sequences; about 19% occur once, and the top ten carry roughly an eighth. V dropped 4 bases and J dropped 6; count of bases not matched to a gene: 13. The CDR3 contains 16 residues. Per the germline V gene, CDR1 is SGHRS and CDR2 is YFSETQ. This record belongs to a study of T cells after yellow fever vaccination. Across the whole study: Preparation used SMART-Seq v4 Ultra Low Input for the low-cell-number fractions.

Notes on the study in general: By day 5 rather than day 15, the secondary response had peaked, though it was weaker. The appearance of a small share of clonotypes in both CD4 and CD8 compartments was observed.

The chain carries TRBV5-1 and TRBJ1-1, with 9 bases lining up with TRBD1. The specimen comprised PBMCs, sampled 15 days after the yellow fever booster vaccination. The clonotype originates from a man younger than 40 who received the YFV17D yellow fever vaccine. The CDR3 sequence is CASSALSGTGQSEAFF. The CDR3 DNA sequence: TGCGCCAGCAGCGCCTTGTCCGGGACAGGGCAATCTGAAGCTTTCTTT.